The 28 T cell receptor beta chains given below trace back to one sample, sequenced in a study of blood T cell repertoires in COVID-19 (dated by TCRdb to between 2020 and 2021). The receptor library was made with the immunoSEQ multiplex PCR assay. The table comes from immuneACCESS by way of TCRdb, which keeps in-frame sequences with V and J called. Part of the clones is missing from these tables; in studies checked, under half for an unresolved V gene and the rest for unknown reasons. For this sample the table gives roughly 250,000 clones, of which roughly nine tenths were detected only once. The ten largest make up under 3.5% of the sample. Sequenced: PBMCs or T cells enriched from blood (not recorded which). These receptors came from a woman aged 45-60 years who had recovered from COVID-19.

The chain combines TRBV9 with TRBJ2-3; 13 bases are a match to TRBD2. Germline values: CDR1 SGDLS, CDR2 YYNGEE. After removal of 4 bases from V and 5 bases from J, the junction contained 10 bases not matched to a gene. The CDR3 has 17 amino acids. CDR3 loop: CASSSGLAGLGRDTQYF. The CDR3, as DNA: TGTGCCAGCAGCTCGGGACTAGCGGGGCTAGGTAGAGATACGCAGTATTTT.

The rearrangement joins TRBV7-8 to TRBJ1-2; D remains unclear. Trimming cost V 4 bases and J 4 bases, with 13 bases left between them. This CDR3 region has 14 residues. Germline V gives CDR1 SGHVS, CDR2 FQNEAQ. The CDR3 spells CASSSGTGGYGYTF. CDR3 DNA: TGTGCCAGCAGCTCGGGTACGGGTGGCTATGGCTACACCTTC. Based on the CDR3 plus reference TRBV7-8 and TRBJ1-2, the full variable domain is GAGVSQSPRYKVAKRGQDVALRCDPISGHVSLFWYQQALGQGPEFLTYFQNEAQLDKSGLPSDRFFAERPEGSVSTLKIQRTQQEDSAVYLCASSSGTGGYGYTFGSGTRLTVV.

J is TRBJ1-1 and V is TRBV7-9; maybe TRBD1 (5 bases). With 5 bases removed from V and 7 bases from J, the gap between germline ends came to 11 bases. The germline V gene has CDR1 SEHNR and CDR2 FQNEAQ (reference sequence). The CDR3 is 12 amino acids. The chain's CDR3 is CASSPQGSEAFF. The CDR3, as DNA: TGTGCCAGCAGCCCGCAGGGAAGTGAAGCTTTCTTT. Full variable domain (rest looked up from reference TRBV7-9 and TRBJ1-1): DTGVSQNPRHKITKRGQNVTFRCDPISEHNRLYWYRQTLGQGPEFLTYFQNEAQLEKSRLLSDRFSAERPKGSFSTLEIQRTEQGDSAMYLCASSPQGSEAFFGQGTRLTVV.

This chain uses TRBV28 with TRBJ1-2, with 9 positions matching TRBD1. This CDR3 comprises 13 residues. The germline V gene has CDR1 MDHEN and CDR2 SYDVKM. The V and J ends lost 5 bases and 7 bases, in that order; junction bases with no gene match: 5. The CDR3 DNA reads TGTGCCAGCAGTACGGGACAGGGTGGTGGCTACACCTTC. The encoded protein is CASSTGQGGGYTF.

The chain employs TRBV27 and TRBJ1-5, with 12 positions matching TRBD1. The CDR3 consists of 16 residues. J lost 8 bases, V lost 4 bases, and 9 bases had no gene match. Germline V lookup: CDR1 MNHEY, CDR2 SMNVEV (reference sequence). The CDR3 DNA is TGTGCCAGCAGTTCCCTAGGGACAGGGGGCTATGAGCCCCAGCATTTT. Amino acid sequence: CASSSLGTGGYEPQHF.

The chain uses TRBV28 and TRBJ2-7, with TRBD1 matching over 12 bases. Germline loops: CDR1 MDHEN, CDR2 SYDVKM. With V trimmed by 8 bases and J by 5 bases, 4 bases remained unmatched. The CDR3 contains 13 residues. DNA for the CDR3: TGTGCCAGCGGGGGACAGGGGGCCCACGAGCAGTACTTC. Translated, it gives CASGGQGAHEQYF.

The rearrangement links TRBV4-1 to TRBJ1-4; TRBD1 might be the D (5 bases). This CDR3 is 17 amino acids long. With 0 bases removed from V and 7 bases from J, the gap between germline ends came to 18 bases. In germline, CDR1 is MGHRA, CDR2 YSYEKL. The CDR3 nucleotides are TGCGCCAGCAGCCAAGATCCCAGGGCGATATCCGGTGAAAAACTGTTTTTT. Its translation: CASSQDPRAISGEKLFF.

The genes are TRBV27 and TRBJ2-3; 9 nucleotides line up with TRBD2. Germline V CDR1 and CDR2: MNHEY, SMNVEV (reference sequence). With 5 bases clipped from V and 4 bases from J, the junction kept 7 bases outside the gene matches. The CDR3 contains 15 residues. CDR3: CASSPQLAGADTQYF. CDR3 DNA sequence: TGTGCCAGCAGTCCCCAGTTAGCGGGGGCAGATACGCAGTATTTT.

The chain recombines TRBV4-1 with TRBJ2-1; the D is unclear. Trimming pared 0 bases from V and 7 bases from J, leaving 4 bases between. The CDR3 totals 12 residues. Germline CDR1 and CDR2: MGHRA and YSYEKL. The CDR3, as DNA: TGCGCCAGCAGCCAAGATAAAAATGAGCAGTTCTTC. It codes for CASSQDKNEQFF.

The chain carries TRBV5-1 and TRBJ2-1; TRBD2 matches at 8 bases. Germline assignment: CDR1 SGHRS and CDR2 YFSETQ. The CDR3 is 15 residues long. Trimming cost V 5 bases and J 2 bases; bases outside gene matches: 6. CDR3 region: CASRQLAGTYNEQFF. CDR3 bases: TGCGCCAGCAGGCAGCTAGCGGGTACCTACAATGAGCAGTTCTTC.

The V and J genes are TRBV9 and TRBJ2-1, with 13 nucleotides matching TRBD2. CDR1 and CDR2 from the germline V gene are SGDLS and YYNGEE. The CDR3 has 17 residues. J gave up 5 bases and V 4 bases, and 9 bases lay outside the gene matches. The CDR3: CASSPRTSGSGDNEQFF. Here the CDR3 DNA reads TGTGCCAGCAGCCCCCGGACTAGCGGGAGTGGTGACAATGAGCAGTTCTTC.

The chain joins TRBV7-2 to TRBJ2-7, with TRBD1 matching over 7 bases. CDR1 is SGHTA and CDR2 is FQGNSA in the germline V gene. V gave up 1 base and J gave up 2 bases; unmatched junction bases: 8. The CDR3 extends over 16 amino acids. The CDR3 DNA sequence: TGTGCCAGCAGCTTAGTAGCCGTCGGGACAGCCTACGAGCAGTACTTC. Protein product: CASSLVAVGTAYEQYF.

This rearrangement joins TRBV6-2 or TRBV6-3 to TRBJ2-7, with TRBD1 identical over 8 bases. Germline V gene data show CDR1 as MNHEY and CDR2 as SVGEGT. This CDR3 region has 15 residues. J gave up 6 bases and V 5 bases, and 12 bases lay outside the gene matches. The DNA of the CDR3 is TGTGCCAGCAGTCACAGGGCCAGGGGGCGCTTCGAGCAGTACTTC. Residues: CASSHRARGRFEQYF.

The chain joins TRBV19 to TRBJ1-1, with 7 bases lining up with TRBD1. This CDR3 is built from 16 residues. J gave up 0 bases and V 2 bases, and 6 bases lay outside the gene matches. Germline CDR1 reads LNHDA; CDR2 reads SQIVND (reference sequence). The chain's CDR3 is CASSIWDSRMNTEAFF. CDR3 sequence (DNA): TGTGCCAGTAGTATATGGGACAGCAGGATGAACACTGAAGCTTTCTTT.

The CDR3 DNA follows: TGTGCCAGCAGATCCGGGACTAGTGGTTCCTACGAGCAGTACTTC. Protein product: CASRSGTSGSYEQYF. The chain carries TRBV6-1 and TRBJ2-7; 8 nucleotides agree with TRBD2. Germline V gene sequence: CDR1 MNHNS, CDR2 SASEGT. The CDR3 spans 15 residues. V was pared by 6 bases and J by 1 base, with 8 bases of the junction left unmatched.

DNA of the CDR3: TGTGCCAGCAGTAAGCTGACAGGGGGCAACACTGAAGCTTTCTTT. It translates to CASSKLTGGNTEAFF. V is TRBV27 and J is TRBJ1-1, with 10 bases matching TRBD1. The V segment lost 5 bases and the J segment 2 bases; nucleotides outside the gene matches: 5. CDR1 and CDR2 from the germline V gene are MNHEY and SMNVEV (reference sequence). CDR3 length: 15 residues.

V gene TRBV28 combines with J gene TRBJ1-1; D is undetermined. CDR3 size: 15 residues. Germline V gene data show CDR1 as MDHEN and CDR2 as SYDVKM. Trimming left V 3 bases short and J 5 bases short, with 16 bases between. For the CDR3, the DNA is TGTGCCAGCAGTTTTAGTCGGGGAGTTATAACTGAAGCTTTCTTT. Amino acids: CASSFSRGVITEAFF.

The chain combines TRBV14 with TRBJ1-2; perhaps TRBD1 as D (6 bases). CDR3 length equals 14 residues. Germline CDR1 is SGHDN and CDR2 is FVKESK. Trimming stripped 4 bases from V and 6 bases from J, with 15 bases between. CDR3 DNA sequence: TGTGCCAGCAGCCCCTGGGACAAAACTAATGGCTACACCTTC. This sequence encodes CASSPWDKTNGYTF.

V usage is TRBV27 and J usage is TRBJ2-2; a possible D gene is TRBD1 (5 bases). V was cut by 6 bases and J by 4 bases, with 18 bases left in between. The CDR3 is made up of 16 amino acids. CDR1 is MNHEY, CDR2 SMNVEV, per germline (reference sequence). The DNA for the CDR3 is TGTGCCAGCAGACAAGGGGTCTCAAGACTCACCGGGGAGCTGTTTTTT. Encoded protein: CASRQGVSRLTGELFF.

The gene calls are TRBV27 and TRBJ2-7; weak D call: TRBD2 (6 bases). V was clipped by 5 bases and J by 4 bases, with 15 bases between them. Germline-derived CDR1 and CDR2 are MNHEY and SMNVEV (reference sequence). The CDR3 has 14 residues. Written as DNA, the CDR3 is TGTGCCAGCAGTCCCACCGGGACTCCTTACGAGCAGTACTTC. It translates to CASSPTGTPYEQYF.

The J gene is TRBJ1-1, the V gene TRBV7-9; D is undetermined. The V end was cut by 0 bases, the J end by 11 bases, with 10 bases between. CDR3 length: 12 amino acids. Germline CDR1 reads SEHNR; CDR2 reads FQNEAQ (reference sequence). The CDR3 region is CASSLAKNRAFF. In DNA, the CDR3 is TGTGCCAGCAGCTTAGCTAAAAATCGGGCTTTCTTT.

V is TRBV7-2 and J is TRBJ1-1; 8 bases agree with TRBD1. Germline V gene data show CDR1 as SGHTA and CDR2 as FQGNSA. CDR3 length: 13 residues. V trimming: 10 bases; J trimming: 0 bases; junction bases outside the gene matches: 4. The CDR3 DNA follows: TGTGCCACCCGGACAGGGATGAACACTGAAGCTTTCTTT. It specifies CATRTGMNTEAFF.

The gene calls are TRBV24-1 and TRBJ2-4; a weak D match, TRBD1 (6 bases). This CDR3 comprises 17 residues. Trimming cost V 3 bases and J 2 bases, with 16 bases left between them. In germline, CDR1 is KGHDR, CDR2 SFDVKD. Here the CDR3 DNA reads TGTGCCACCAGTGATCCACGCGTAACAGGGTCCAAAAACATTCAGTACTTC. Protein sequence: CATSDPRVTGSKNIQYF.

The chain uses TRBV28 and TRBJ1-1; D is uncertain. Trimming took off 0 bases at V and 1 base at J, with 6 bases between the two ends. Germline V gene data show CDR1 as MDHEN and CDR2 as SYDVKM. The CDR3 spans 14 residues. CDR3 loop: CASSLWQANTEAFF. The CDR3 bases are TGTGCCAGCAGTTTATGGCAGGCGAACACTGAAGCTTTCTTT.

This clone was observed once. This chain uses TRBV20-1 with TRBJ1-2; D gene unclear. The CDR3 has 11 amino acids. Trimming stripped 6 bases from V and 4 bases from J, with 9 bases between. Germline loops: CDR1 DFQATT, CDR2 SNEGSKA (reference sequence). The CDR3 loop reads CSAERGYGYTF. In DNA form, the CDR3 reads TGCAGTGCCGAGCGCGGCTATGGCTACACCTTC.

The chain employs TRBV24-1 and TRBJ2-1; 8 nucleotides match TRBD2. CDR3 size: 16 residues. V shed 3 bases, J shed 7 bases, and the junction held 10 bases outside the gene matches. The germline gives CDR1 KGHDR, CDR2 SFDVKD. The chain's CDR3 is CATSDPLAETWNEQFF. For the CDR3, the DNA is TGTGCCACCAGTGATCCACTAGCGGAGACTTGGAATGAGCAGTTCTTC.

The V call is TRBV7-2, the J call TRBJ1-3, with 9 bases aligning to TRBD1. The CDR3 covers 17 residues. Per germline, CDR1 SGHTA and CDR2 FQGNSA. V shed 1 base, J shed 1 base, and the junction held 5 bases outside the gene matches. In DNA form, the CDR3 reads TGTGCCAGCAGCTTAGGGGACAGGGTGGGATCTGGAAACACCATATATTTT. Encoded protein: CASSLGDRVGSGNTIYF.

This rearrangement joins TRBV28 to TRBJ1-4; 7 nucleotides line up with TRBD1. CDR3 length: 15 residues. The V gene's germline CDR1 is MDHEN and CDR2 SYDVKM. V lost 5 bases, J lost 3 bases, and 6 bases stayed unmatched. The CDR3 region is CASSTPGGANEKLFF. DNA of the CDR3: TGTGCCAGCAGTACCCCAGGGGGAGCTAATGAAAAACTGTTTTTT.